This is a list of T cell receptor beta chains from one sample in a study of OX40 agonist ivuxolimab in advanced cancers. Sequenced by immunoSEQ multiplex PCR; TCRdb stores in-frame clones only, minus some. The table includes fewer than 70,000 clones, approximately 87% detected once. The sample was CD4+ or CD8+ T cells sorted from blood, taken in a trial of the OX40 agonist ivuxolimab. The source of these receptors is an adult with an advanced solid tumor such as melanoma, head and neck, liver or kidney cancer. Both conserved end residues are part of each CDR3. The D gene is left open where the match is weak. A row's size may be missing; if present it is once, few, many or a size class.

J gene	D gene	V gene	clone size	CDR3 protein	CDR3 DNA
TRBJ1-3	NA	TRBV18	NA	CASSPQTFAGNTIYF	TGTGCCAGCTCACCACAGACATTCGCCGGAAACACCATATATTTT
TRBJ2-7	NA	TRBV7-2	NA	CASSSHRVEAEQYF	TGTGCCAGCAGCTCACACAGGGTGGAGGCCGAGCAGTACTTC
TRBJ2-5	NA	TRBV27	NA	CASSPSQSRETQYF	TGTGCCAGCAGTCCCTCACAGAGCCGGGAGACCCAGTACTTC
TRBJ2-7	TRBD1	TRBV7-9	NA	CASSLGGTGATYEQYF	TGTGCCAGCAGCCTTGGAGGGACAGGGGCCACCTACGAGCAGTACTTC
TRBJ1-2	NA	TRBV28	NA	CASSSFLGTNYGYTF	TGTGCCAGCAGTTCCTTTTTGGGGACGAACTATGGCTACACCTTC
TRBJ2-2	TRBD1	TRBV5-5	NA	CASSHRQGNTGELFF	TGTGCCAGCAGCCACCGACAGGGGAACACCGGGGAGCTGTTTTTT
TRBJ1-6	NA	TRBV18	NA	CASSPPGWSSSPLHF	TGTGCCAGCTCACCACCGGGTTGGTCCAGTTCACCCCTCCACTTT
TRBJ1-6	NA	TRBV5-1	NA	CASATGTPDPYNSPLHF	TGCGCCAGCGCAACCGGGACACCAGACCCATATAATTCACCCCTCCACTTT
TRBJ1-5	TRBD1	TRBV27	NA	CASSPSTGVNQPQHF	TGTGCCAGCAGTCCATCGACAGGGGTCAATCAGCCCCAGCATTTT
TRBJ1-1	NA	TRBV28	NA	CASSTPETVGTEAFF	TGTGCCAGCAGTACTCCCGAAACTGTGGGCACTGAAGCTTTCTTT
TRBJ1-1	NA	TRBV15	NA	CATSIGAGYTEAFF	TGTGCCACCAGCATAGGGGCGGGTTACACTGAAGCTTTCTTT
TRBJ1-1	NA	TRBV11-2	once	CASSADRNTEAFF	TGTGCCAGCAGCGCGGACAGAAACACTGAAGCTTTCTTT
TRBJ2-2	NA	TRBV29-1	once	CSVEGGSGELFF	TGCAGCGTCGAGGGGGGGTCCGGGGAGCTGTTTTTT
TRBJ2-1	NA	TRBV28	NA	CASSYRSSYNEQFF	TGTGCCAGCAGTTATCGGAGCTCCTACAATGAGCAGTTCTTC
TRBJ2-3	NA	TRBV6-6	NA	CASRHAGGTDTQYF	TGTGCCAGCAGGCACGCAGGGGGCACAGATACGCAGTATTTT
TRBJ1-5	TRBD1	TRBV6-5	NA	CASSKRQGEPQHF	TGTGCCAGCAGTAAGAGACAGGGGGAGCCCCAGCATTTT
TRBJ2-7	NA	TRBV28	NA	CASSKTGYEQYF	TGTGCCAGCAGCAAGACAGGTTACGAGCAGTACTTC
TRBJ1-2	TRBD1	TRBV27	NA	CASSSARTGLAGYTF	TGTGCCAGCAGTTCTGCCAGGACAGGGCTGGCAGGCTACACCTTC
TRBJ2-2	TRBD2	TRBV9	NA	CASSATSGDTGELFF	TGTGCCAGCAGCGCGACTAGCGGCGACACCGGGGAGCTGTTTTTT
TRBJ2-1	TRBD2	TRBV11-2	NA	CASSFFLALLRGGYNEQFF	TGTGCCAGCAGCTTTTTTCTGGCCTTGTTACGGGGGGGGTATAATGAGCAGTTCTTC
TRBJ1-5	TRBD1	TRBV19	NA	CASSIVSSGQGHQPQHF	TGTGCCAGTAGTATAGTGTCTTCGGGACAGGGGCATCAGCCCCAGCATTTT
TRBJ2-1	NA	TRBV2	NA	CASSTDNNEQFF	TGTGCCAGCAGTACCGACAACAATGAGCAGTTCTTC
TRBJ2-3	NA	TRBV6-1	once	CASSAGTLSTDTQYF	TGTGCCAGCAGTGCCGGGACACTTAGCACAGATACGCAGTATTTT
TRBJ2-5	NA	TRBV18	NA	CASSPPLDGPPQETQYF	TGTGCCAGCTCACCACCCCTCGACGGACCGCCGCAAGAGACCCAGTACTTC
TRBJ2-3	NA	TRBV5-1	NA	CASNGGGGTDTQYF	TGCGCCAGCAATGGGGGCGGGGGCACAGATACGCAGTATTTT
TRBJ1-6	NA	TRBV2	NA	CASSNDSPLHF	TGTGCCAGCAGCAACGATTCACCCCTCCACTTT
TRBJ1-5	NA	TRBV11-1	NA	CASSLALGGSGNQPQHF	TGTGCCAGCAGCTTAGCCCTTGGGGGGTCGGGCAATCAGCCCCAGCATTTT
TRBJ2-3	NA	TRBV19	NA	CASVGVLGGDTQYF	TGTGCCAGTGTGGGTGTTCTCGGGGGAGATACGCAGTATTTT
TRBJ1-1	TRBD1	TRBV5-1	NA	CASSFGQGEGLSTEAFF	TGCGCCAGCAGCTTTGGACAGGGGGAAGGTCTTAGCACTGAAGCTTTCTTT
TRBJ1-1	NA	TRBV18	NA	CASSLTGRGDTEAFF	TGTGCCAGCTCCCTCACGGGCAGGGGTGACACTGAAGCTTTCTTT
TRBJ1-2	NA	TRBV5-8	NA	CASSAGPRSGYTF	TGTGCCAGCAGTGCCGGGCCGAGGTCCGGCTACACCTTC
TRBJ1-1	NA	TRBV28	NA	CASSLGEGHTEAFF	TGTGCCAGCAGTTTAGGGGAGGGGCACACTGAAGCTTTCTTT
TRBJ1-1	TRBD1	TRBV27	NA	CASSRGPGAEAFF	TGTGCCAGCAGCAGGGGGCCAGGCGCTGAAGCTTTCTTT
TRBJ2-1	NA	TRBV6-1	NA	CASSPGRGGEQFF	TGTGCCAGCAGCCCCGGTCGGGGAGGTGAGCAGTTCTTC
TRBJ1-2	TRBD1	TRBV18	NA	CASSPPPGQDRYGYTF	TGTGCCAGCTCACCGCCTCCGGGACAGGACCGCTATGGCTACACCTTC
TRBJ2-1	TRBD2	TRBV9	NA	CASSIRGGPYNEQFF	TGTGCCAGCAGCATTCGGGGGGGCCCATACAATGAGCAGTTCTTC
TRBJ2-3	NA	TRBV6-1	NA	CASSERSGKSTDTQYF	TGTGCCAGCAGCGAACGCAGCGGTAAAAGCACAGATACGCAGTATTTT
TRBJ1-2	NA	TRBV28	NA	CASSLSDYGYTF	TGTGCCAGCAGTTTGTCGGACTATGGCTACACCTTC
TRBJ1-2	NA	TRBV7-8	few	CASSSRWGESSGYTF	TGTGCCAGCAGCTCCAGGTGGGGGGAATCGAGTGGCTACACCTTC
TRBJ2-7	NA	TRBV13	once	CASSSQTGEQYF	TGTGCCAGCAGCTCCCAGACAGGCGAGCAGTACTTC
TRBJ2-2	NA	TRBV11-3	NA	CASIETEITGELFF	TGTGCCAGCATAGAGACAGAGATCACCGGGGAGCTGTTTTTT
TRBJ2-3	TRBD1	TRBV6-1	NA	CASSERQGVADTQYF	TGTGCCAGCAGTGAGCGCCAGGGGGTGGCAGATACGCAGTATTTT
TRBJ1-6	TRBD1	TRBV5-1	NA	CASGTDSYNSPLHF	TGCGCCAGCGGGACAGACTCCTATAATTCACCCCTCCACTTT
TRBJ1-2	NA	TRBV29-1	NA	CSVGGGSYGYTF	TGCAGCGTTGGGGGGGGTTCGTATGGCTACACCTTC
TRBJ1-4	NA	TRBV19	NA	CASSIDGNSEKLFF	TGTGCCAGTAGTATAGATGGGAACAGCGAAAAACTGTTTTTT
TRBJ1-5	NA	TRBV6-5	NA	CASSRDSNQPQHF	TGTGCCAGCAGTAGGGACAGCAATCAGCCCCAGCATTTT